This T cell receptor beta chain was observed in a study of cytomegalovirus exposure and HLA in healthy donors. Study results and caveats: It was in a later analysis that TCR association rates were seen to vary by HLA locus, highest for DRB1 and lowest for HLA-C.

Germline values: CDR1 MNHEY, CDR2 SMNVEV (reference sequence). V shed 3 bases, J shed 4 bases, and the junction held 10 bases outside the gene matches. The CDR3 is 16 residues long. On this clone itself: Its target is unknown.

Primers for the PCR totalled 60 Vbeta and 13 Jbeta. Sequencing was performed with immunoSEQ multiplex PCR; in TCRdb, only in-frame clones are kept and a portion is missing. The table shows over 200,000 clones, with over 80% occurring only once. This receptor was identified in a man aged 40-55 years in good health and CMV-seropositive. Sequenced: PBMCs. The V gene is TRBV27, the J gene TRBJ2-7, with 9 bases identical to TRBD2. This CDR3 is CASSFLTSGTSYEQYF. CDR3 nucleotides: TGTGCCAGCAGTTTCCTGACTAGCGGAACATCGTACGAGCAGTACTTC.